This T cell receptor beta chain was retrieved from a study of shared clonotypes between healthy human individuals. Regarding the study as a whole: The sole specimen, blood, was sampled, and tissue repertoires likely differ.

Libraries were prepared by immunoSEQ multiplex PCR; TCRdb keeps only in-frame clonotypes and omits some of them. The data show hundreds of thousands of clones, 80% to 95% seen once. Remarks on this clone: Antigen specificity is unknown.

Naive-designated CD8 cells lacked CD45RO, were positively enriched for CCR7, and omitted terminally differentiated effector memory CD45RA+ cells. Sequenced input: naive CD8+ T cells sorted from blood. The TCR was taken from a man aged 25 to 40 in good health.

The CDR3 DNA is TGTGCCAGCAGCTTTAGTGCTCCGGGCCCGCTCAACTATGGCTACACCTTC. Translated, it gives CASSFSAPGPLNYGYTF. V gene TRBV5-5 combines with J gene TRBJ1-2; D gene ambiguous. This CDR3 has 17 residues. CDR1 and CDR2 (germline): SGHKS, YYEKEE (reference sequence). V was trimmed by 2 bases and J by 2 bases, leaving 19 bases between them.